Shown below are 31 T cell receptor beta chains from a single sample sequenced in a study of breast tumors, draining lymph nodes, adjacent tissues. Breast cancer patients provided tissue from their axillary draining lymph nodes. TCRdb fed the multiplex PCR reads into MiXCR, producing one record per CDR3 protein. The table records some 150,000 distinct CDR3 sequences, 33% of them present only once. Specimen: axillary lymph node tissue. These receptors were taken from a female donor with breast cancer. Some clones in this sample may be carry-over from other donors' samples.

This clonotype was observed at least ten times. This chain links TRBV3-1 with TRBJ2-7; D is unclear. Trimming stripped 0 bases from V and 0 bases from J, with 3 bases between. CDR3 size: 13 residues. The V gene's germline CDR1 is LGHDT and CDR2 YNNKEL (reference sequence). The CDR3 here is CASSQDSSYEQYF. The DNA for the CDR3 is TGTGCCAGCAGCCAAGACAGCTCCTACGAGCAGTACTTC.

The table lists this clonotype with many counts. This chain uses TRBV2 with TRBJ2-1; no definite D call. CDR1 is SNHLY, CDR2 FYNNEI, per germline. Trimming pared 5 bases from V and 7 bases from J, leaving 12 bases between. The CDR3 length is 13 residues. CDR3 residues: CASSHGPDNEQFF. CDR3 DNA: TGTGCCAGCAGTCATGGCCCTGATAATGAGCAGTTCTTC.

This clonotype has a count of ten or more. This sequence joins TRBV7-8 and TRBJ1-5; 10 nucleotides line up with TRBD1. The CDR3 has 19 residues. The germline CDR1 and CDR2 sequences are SGHVS and FQNEAQ. V lost 2 bases and J lost 0; bases outside the gene matches: 10. The CDR3 sequence: CASSLRGGTGEYSNQPQHF. In nucleotides, the CDR3 is TGTGCCAGCAGCTTAAGGGGCGGGACAGGGGAGTATAGCAATCAGCCCCAGCATTTT.

The chain employs TRBV10-3 and TRBJ1-4; TRBD1 is a possible D gene (5 bases). Trimming took off 4 bases at V and 7 bases at J, with 22 bases between the two ends. The length of the CDR3 is 17 residues. Germline loops: CDR1 ENHRY, CDR2 SYGVKD. This chain's CDR3 is CAISGRAVRGKSEKLFF. In DNA form, the CDR3 reads TGTGCCATCAGTGGGCGAGCAGTACGGGGGAAATCTGAAAAACTGTTTTTT.

This clonotype has ten or more counts. The chain carries TRBV2 and TRBJ2-7; 7 bases agree with TRBD2. V dropped 9 bases and J dropped 0; count of bases not matched to a gene: 2. Germline CDR1 SNHLY, CDR2 FYNNEI. The CDR3 has 12 residues. The CDR3 DNA reads TGTGCCAGGAGCGGGAACTCCTACGAGCAGTACTTC. This gives the protein CARSGNSYEQYF.

Many counts were recorded for this clonotype. This chain links TRBV27 with TRBJ2-1; maybe TRBD2 (7 bases). V lost 2 bases and J lost 4, with 15 bases in between. This CDR3 is 16 amino acids long. In germline, CDR1 is MNHEY, CDR2 SMNVEV (reference sequence). The CDR3 region has the DNA TGTGCCAGCAGTTTAATTAGGGGGGGTCGGTACAATGAGCAGTTCTTC. Translation: CASSLIRGGRYNEQFF.

The chain recombines TRBV7-8 with TRBJ1-4; D possibly corresponds to TRBD1 (5 bases). The germline CDR1 and CDR2 sequences are SGHVS and FQNEAQ. The CDR3 has 14 residues. The V end was cut by 8 bases, the J end by 6 bases, with 16 bases between. The CDR3 DNA follows: TGTGCCAGCGCGGAGGGGAGGGGTGATGAAAAACTGTTTTTT. It translates to CASAEGRGDEKLFF. Filled out from reference TRBV7-8 and TRBJ1-4, the complete variable domain reads GAGVSQSPRYKVAKRGQDVALRCDPISGHVSLFWYQQALGQGPEFLTYFQNEAQLDKSGLPSDRFFAERPEGSVSTLKIQRTQQEDSAVYLCASAEGRGDEKLFFGSGTQLSVL.

This clonotype came up a few times. This may be a read error: a much more frequent sequence differs by one nucleotide. The CDR3 end shows no conserved phenylalanine or tryptophan, and so a read error is likely. For the CDR3, the DNA is TGTGCCAGCAGCGTAGCTACCCTTCCCGAGCAGTACTCC. Translating it yields CASSVATLPEQYS. The chain couples TRBV9 to TRBJ2-7, with no clear D. Germline CDR1 SGDLS, CDR2 YYNGEE. V dropped 0 bases and J dropped 6 bases, with 10 bases sitting between them. The CDR3 is 13 amino acids.

The chain links TRBV11-3 to TRBJ1-4; D possibly corresponds to TRBD1 (5 bases). Trimming removed 3 bases from V and 5 bases from J, with 19 bases in between. CDR1 is SGHNT, CDR2 YENEEA, per germline. This CDR3 has 17 amino acids. As DNA, the CDR3 is TGTGCCAGCAGCTTGGGACCGGGACTAGTGGGCAATGAAAAACTGTTTTTT. Its protein product is CASSLGPGLVGNEKLFF.

This clonotype was counted many times. The CDR3 loop reads CASRRRWDTQYF. As DNA, the CDR3 is TGTGCCAGCAGACGGAGGTGGGATACGCAGTATTTT. The chain couples TRBV28 to TRBJ2-3; perhaps TRBD2 as D (5 bases). This CDR3 comprises 12 residues. Germline values: CDR1 MDHEN, CDR2 SYDVKM. V was shortened by 6 bases and J by 6 bases, with 10 bases between the two germline ends. Full variable domain (outside the CDR3, taken from reference TRBV28 and TRBJ2-3): DVKVTQSSRYLVKRTGEKVFLECVQDMDHENMFWYRQDPGLGLRLIYFSYDVKMKEKGDIPEGYSVSREKKERFSLILESASTNQTSMYLCASRRRWDTQYFGPGTRLTVL.

There are many counts of this clonotype. The J gene is TRBJ1-3, the V gene TRBV27, with D unclear. V was cut by 8 bases and J by 0 bases, with 5 bases left in between. This CDR3 has 12 residues. Germline CDR1 is MNHEY and CDR2 is SMNVEV (reference sequence). CDR3: CASGSSGNTIYF. The CDR3 region has the DNA TGTGCCAGCGGGAGCTCTGGAAACACCATATATTTT.

This clonotype was picked up many times. This chain connects TRBV30 to TRBJ1-6, with TRBD1 matching 7 bases. Trimming took 1 base from V and 7 from J; bases not matched to a gene: 10. This CDR3 is built from 16 residues. CDR1 is GTSNPN, CDR2 SVGIG, per germline (reference sequence). The CDR3: CAWSGGTVHWNSPLHF. Written as DNA, the CDR3 is TGTGCCTGGAGTGGGGGGACAGTTCATTGGAATTCACCCCTCCACTTT.

The V and J genes are TRBV20-1 and TRBJ1-2; 8 bases fit TRBD1. V gave up 6 bases and J gave up 1 base; unmatched junction bases: 10. CDR1 is DFQATT and CDR2 is SNEGSKA in the germline V gene (reference sequence). The CDR3 totals 15 residues. This chain's CDR3 is CSARTGGPFNYGYTF. In DNA form, the CDR3 reads TGCAGTGCGCGAACAGGGGGGCCCTTTAACTATGGCTACACCTTC.

In the case of this clonotype: A much larger clone is a single base away; this may be a read error. This chain uses TRBV7-9 with TRBJ1-3; D uncertain. Germline assignment: CDR1 SEHNR and CDR2 FQNEAQ (reference sequence). The CDR3 length is 15 residues. V was trimmed by 8 bases and J by 0 bases, leaving 14 bases between them. This chain's CDR3 is CASGWIVISGNTIYF. The CDR3 DNA follows: TGTGCCAGCGGCTGGATAGTAATCTCTGGAAACACCATATATTTT.

This clonotype was seen a few times. V gene TRBV10-3 combines with J gene TRBJ1-1; D is unclear. Trimming removed 3 bases at V and 6 bases at J, with 11 bases between. Germline V CDR1 and CDR2: ENHRY, SYGVKD. CDR3 length: 13 residues. The CDR3 nucleotides are TGTGCCATCAGTGATCCGAGGCGGGCTGAAGCTTTCTTT. Its protein product is CAISDPRRAEAFF.

This clonotype was recorded at least ten times. The V call is TRBV6-4, the J call TRBJ1-3; D ambiguous. The CDR3 spans 14 residues. The ends were cut back, 8 bases at V and 4 bases at J, with 15 bases in the middle. Germline lookup yields CDR1 MRHNA and CDR2 SNTAGT. CDR3 sequence reads: CASGEAVGGNTIYF. CDR3 DNA: TGTGCCAGCGGGGAGGCGGTCGGCGGAAACACCATATATTTT.

At least ten counts were recorded for this clonotype. This rearrangement joins TRBV7-9 to TRBJ2-7, with TRBD2 matching over 12 bases. Germline trimming cut 4 bases from V and 12 bases from J; bases unmatched to any gene: 10. The CDR3 loop spans 14 amino acids. Germline-derived CDR1 and CDR2 are SEHNR and FQNEAQ (reference sequence). CDR3 nucleotides: TGTGCCAGCAGCTCCGGACTAGCGGGGACTGCACGGTACTTC. Protein: CASSSGLAGTARYF. Together with reference TRBV7-9 and TRBJ2-7, the CDR3 gives the full variable domain: DTGVSQNPRHKITKRGQNVTFRCDPISEHNRLYWYRQTLGQGPEFLTYFQNEAQLEKSRLLSDRFSAERPKGSFSTLEIQRTEQGDSAMYLCASSSGLAGTARYFGPGTRLTVT.

This clonotype has ten or more counts. V is TRBV6-5 and J is TRBJ1-2; D unresolved. Germline V gene sequence: CDR1 MNHEY, CDR2 SVGAGI. There are 15 residues in the CDR3. V lost 0 bases, J lost 0 bases, and 8 bases lay in between. The CDR3 reads CASSYSRSANYGYTF. The CDR3 DNA is TGTGCCAGCAGTTACTCTCGGTCAGCTAACTATGGCTACACCTTC.

The table lists this clonotype with many counts. This chain connects TRBV7-6 to TRBJ2-3, with a tentative D call TRBD2 (5 bases). The CDR3 loop spans 15 amino acids. Between the trimmed V and J ends, which lost 1 base and 3 bases, there was a span of 11 bases. Germline V gene sequence: CDR1 SGHVS, CDR2 FNYEAQ. The CDR3 bases are TGTGCCAGCAGCTTAGGGTACGGACTGACAGATACGCAGTATTTT. Protein sequence: CASSLGYGLTDTQYF.

Ten or more counts support this clonotype. The chain uses TRBV20-1 and TRBJ2-1, with 10 positions matching TRBD1. This CDR3 region has 16 residues. Germline CDR1 and CDR2: DFQATT and SNEGSKA (reference sequence). J lost 3 bases, V lost 1 base, and 6 bases had no gene match. The CDR3 coding sequence is TGCAGTGCTAGAGTCCCGGGACAGGGGATCTACAATGAGCAGTTCTTC. It yields the protein CSARVPGQGIYNEQFF.

This clonotype was detected a few times. The chain combines TRBV3-1 with TRBJ2-2, with D unclear. The ends were cut back, 4 bases at V and 7 bases at J, with 10 bases in the middle. CDR1 and CDR2 from the germline V gene are LGHDT and YNNKEL (reference sequence). The CDR3 loop spans 13 amino acids. The CDR3 coding sequence is TGTGCCAGCAGCCCAATACTCAACGGGGAGCTGTTTTTT. Amino acids: CASSPILNGELFF. The complete variable domain, with remaining parts taken from reference TRBV3-1 and TRBJ2-2, reads DTAVSQTPKYLVTQMGNDKSIKCEQNLGHDTMYWYKQDSKKFLKIMFSYNNKELIINETVPNRFSPKSPDKAHLNLHINSLELGDSAVYFCASSPILNGELFFGEGSRLTVL.

At least ten counts were recorded for this clonotype. The rearrangement links TRBV5-1 to TRBJ2-2, with 9 nucleotides matching TRBD1. Trimming cost V 4 bases and J 0 bases; bases outside gene matches: 4. CDR3 length equals 16 residues. CDR1 SGHRS and CDR2 YFSETQ come from the germline V gene. Written as DNA, the CDR3 is TGCGCCAGCAGCCATCGGACAGGGGCGAACACCGGGGAGCTGTTTTTT. Protein sequence: CASSHRTGANTGELFF.

The rearrangement joins TRBV9 to TRBJ2-7, with D perhaps TRBD2 (6 bases). The V gene's germline CDR1 is SGDLS and CDR2 YYNGEE. CDR3 length: 15 residues. Trimming removed 3 bases at V and 6 bases at J, with 19 bases between. In nucleotides, the CDR3 is TGTGCCAGCAGCGCCGACATGTGGTCCGGGGGCGAGCAGTACTTC. Translation: CASSADMWSGGEQYF.

Comment on this clonotype: The junction departs from germline at one end; a sequencing error may be responsible. The chain employs TRBV24-1 and TRBJ2-2, with 11 bases fitting TRBD1. The CDR3 runs 16 residues. The germline V gene has CDR1 KGHDR and CDR2 SFDVKD. The CDR3 coding sequence is TGTGCCACCAGTGACCTCGGGACAGGGGGGTCCGGGGAGCCGTTTTTT. As protein: CATSDLGTGGSGEPFF.

The CDR3 region is CASSVQGQGPYEQYF. The CDR3 DNA reads as TGTGCCAGCAGTGTACAGGGACAGGGGCCCTACGAGCAGTACTTC. V usage is TRBV2 and J usage is TRBJ2-1; 10 bases are a match to TRBD1. The better agreement between TRBJ2-7 and the DNA end casts doubt on the J call. The germline CDR1 and CDR2 sequences are SNHLY and FYNNEI. CDR3 size: 15 residues.

Worth noting for this clonotype: The limits of the CDR3 on the DNA are not certain, so only TCRdb's listed CDR3 is given. This sequence joins TRBV4-1 and TRBJ2-5; the D call in the table, TRBD1, was not verified against the DNA. Both ends counted, the CDR3 spans 22 residues. Looked up from germline, CDR1 is MGHRA and CDR2 is YSYEKL. CDR3 protein: CASSQDKLGFWGYTFGSGTQYF.

This clonotype was picked up many times. This rearrangement joins TRBV29-1 to TRBJ2-1; 12 bases align to TRBD1. V shed 6 bases, J shed 9 bases, and the junction held 6 bases outside the gene matches. This CDR3 contains 13 residues. Per germline, CDR1 SQVTM and CDR2 ANQGSEA. The CDR3 coding sequence is TGCAGCGTACCGGGACAGGGGGCAAGTGAGCAGTTCTTC. It translates to CSVPGQGASEQFF.

This clonotype was counted many times. The CDR3 protein is CASSLRAGGTNEQFF. DNA for the CDR3: TGCGCCAGCAGCTTAAGAGCGGGAGGAACGAATGAGCAGTTCTTC. V is TRBV5-1 and J is TRBJ2-1; 9 bases agree with TRBD2. Germline-derived CDR1 and CDR2 are SGHRS and YFSETQ. CDR3 size: 15 residues. The trim removed 2 bases at V and 7 bases at J, leaving 7 bases unmatched.

This clonotype has just one count. This chain uses TRBV5-4 with TRBJ2-1, with D tentatively TRBD1 or TRBD2 (5 bases each). Trimming cost V 6 bases and J 5 bases, with 24 bases left between them. Germline CDR1 and CDR2: SGHNT and YYREEE (reference sequence). The CDR3 is 17 amino acids. CDR3 sequence reads: CASTPRGAPPVDNEQFF. The DNA for the CDR3 is TGTGCCAGCACCCCGAGGGGTGCACCTCCGGTAGACAATGAGCAGTTCTTC.

This clonotype came up once. This may be a read error: a much more frequent sequence differs by one nucleotide. The J gene is TRBJ2-2, the V gene TRBV30; TRBD1 agrees at 7 bases. The germline CDR1 and CDR2 sequences are GTSNPN and SVGIG (reference sequence). The CDR3 loop spans 17 amino acids. CDR3 amino acids: CAWSPTPGQSNTGELLF. The CDR3 region has the DNA TGTGCCTGGAGCCCGACTCCGGGACAGTCGAACACCGGGGAGCTGCTTTTT.

Turning to this clonotype: A single base separates this from a much larger clone, so it may be a read error. The chain joins TRBV10-3 to TRBJ2-1; 11 nucleotides line up with TRBD2. The V segment lost 5 bases and the J segment 9 bases; nucleotides outside the gene matches: 6. Germline loops: CDR1 ENHRY, CDR2 SYGVKD. The CDR3 loop spans 14 amino acids. CDR3 protein: CAISPPSGRPEQFF. The CDR3 DNA reads as TGTGCCATCAGTCCGCCTAGCGGGAGGCCTGAGCAGTTCTTC.